The 22 T cell receptor beta chains presented below share a single source sample, sequenced in a study of human T cells and chemical hapten exposure. The template was total RNA from unfractionated whole blood. MiXCR, run by TCRdb on the 5' RACE reads, gives a single entry per CDR3 protein. The data hold 110,000 or so distinct CDR3 sequences, with approximately 19% observed a single time. All receptors come from a human donor in good health.

The V gene is TRBV5-1, the J gene TRBJ2-7; TRBD2 is a possible D gene (5 bases). The germline gives CDR1 SGHRS, CDR2 YFSETQ. Trimming removed 2 bases at V and 1 base at J, with 10 bases between. The CDR3 runs 14 residues. The DNA of the CDR3 is TGCGCCAGCAGCTTACGAGGGCCGTCCTACGAGCAGTACTTC. Translated: CASSLRGPSYEQYF. Complete variable domain (other parts from reference TRBV5-1 and TRBJ2-7): KAGVTQTPRYLIKTRGQQVTLSCSPISGHRSVSWYQQTPGQGLQFLFEYFSETQRNKGNFPGRFSGRQFSNSRSEMNVSTLELGDSALYLCASSLRGPSYEQYFGPGTRLTVT.

The CDR3 sequence: CASSPRRAQETQYF. CDR3 bases: TGTGCCAGCTCACCAAGAAGGGCCCAAGAGACCCAGTACTTC. The chain employs TRBV18 and TRBJ2-5; no reliable D call. The CDR3 totals 14 residues. Germline values: CDR1 KGHSH, CDR2 LQKENI. The V end lost 2 bases, the J end lost 1 base, and 8 bases lay between the germline ends.

The genes are TRBV6-5 and TRBJ2-7, with TRBD2 matching over 10 bases. Trimming at V came to 6 bases and at J to 3 bases, leaving 2 bases not matched to a gene. Germline CDR1 MNHEY, CDR2 SVGAGI. This CDR3 comprises 13 residues. The CDR3 loop is CASSSSGSYEQYF. The DNA for the CDR3 is TGTGCCAGCAGCTCTAGCGGGAGCTACGAGCAGTACTTC.

This clonotype came up a few times. The chain's CDR3 is CASRDGQGASYEQYF. CDR3 coding DNA: TGTGCCAGCAGGGACGGACAGGGGGCTTCCTACGAGCAGTACTTC. The rearrangement uses TRBV28 and TRBJ2-7; 11 bases are shared with TRBD1. CDR1 MDHEN and CDR2 SYDVKM come from the germline V gene. V lost 6 bases and J lost 1; bases outside the gene matches: 5. The CDR3 has 15 residues.

This clonotype was picked up one time. This chain uses TRBV5-1 with TRBJ2-3, with 7 bases aligning to TRBD1. This CDR3 comprises 16 residues. Germline lookup yields CDR1 SGHRS and CDR2 YFSETQ. J gave up 2 bases and V 0 bases, and 6 bases lay outside the gene matches. DNA for the CDR3: TGCGCCAGCAGCTTGGCGGGACAGCGCTACACAGATACGCAGTATTTT. Translation gives CASSLAGQRYTDTQYF.

This clonotype has just a few counts. V gene TRBV12-3 or TRBV12-4 combines with J gene TRBJ2-7, with D perhaps TRBD1 or TRBD2 (5 bases each). Trimming removed 6 bases from V and 2 bases from J, with 11 bases in between. This CDR3 is 13 amino acids long. The CDR3 region has the DNA TGTGCCAGCAGCCGTGGGACCGCCTACGAGCAGTACTTC. Residues: CASSRGTAYEQYF.

V is TRBV29-1 and J is TRBJ2-1; 11 bases align to TRBD1. This CDR3 has 16 amino acids. V was clipped by 4 bases and J by 4 bases; unmatched bases: 9. Germline CDR1 is SQVTM and CDR2 is ANQGSEA. This CDR3 reads CSVAGAGTGGYNEQFF. In DNA, the CDR3 is TGCAGCGTTGCAGGTGCCGGGACAGGGGGTTACAATGAGCAGTTCTTC.

This clonotype turned up a few times. The CDR3 sequence is CASSFGRWGLPYNEQFF. As DNA, the CDR3 is TGTGCCAGCAGTTTCGGAAGGTGGGGCTTGCCCTACAATGAGCAGTTCTTC. The chain joins TRBV28 to TRBJ2-1, with D maybe TRBD1 (5 bases). The V end lost 3 bases, the J end lost 2 bases, and 17 bases lay between the germline ends. The CDR3 contains 17 residues. Germline V gives CDR1 MDHEN, CDR2 SYDVKM.

This clonotype was seen a single time. The rearrangement joins TRBV20-1 to TRBJ2-4; D ambiguous. This CDR3 contains 13 residues. Between the trimmed V and J ends, which lost 0 bases and 1 base, there was a span of 4 bases. Germline V gene lookup returns CDR1 DFQATT and CDR2 SNEGSKA (reference sequence). DNA for the CDR3: TGCAGTGCTAGAGAGCGGGCCAAAAACATTCAGTACTTC. Its translation: CSARERAKNIQYF.

This chain uses TRBV20-1 with TRBJ1-2; 8 bases agree with TRBD1. The germline gives CDR1 DFQATT, CDR2 SNEGSKA (reference sequence). V gave up 0 bases and J gave up 8 bases; unmatched junction bases: 5. The CDR3 covers 13 residues. CDR3 in DNA: TGCAGTGCTAGAGAGACAGGGGATAGAGGCTACACCTTC. Translating gives CSARETGDRGYTF.

This clonotype was detected a few times. The DNA of the CDR3 is TGCAGTGCGAAAAGTGGAGGTTCCCCTAGCAATCAGCCCCAGCATTTT. Protein: CSAKSGGSPSNQPQHF. The J gene is TRBJ1-5, the V gene TRBV20-1; D unclear. Trimming pared 6 bases from V and 0 bases from J, leaving 18 bases between. Germline lookup yields CDR1 DFQATT and CDR2 SNEGSKA (reference sequence). The CDR3 contains 16 residues.

The CDR3 reads CASSKDREAGEQYF. CDR3 in DNA: TGTGCCAGCAGCAAAGATAGGGAAGCAGGGGAGCAGTACTTC. The chain links TRBV21-1 to TRBJ2-7; the D segment call TRBD1 is taken from the table without a DNA check. TRBV21-1 is a listed pseudogene. The CDR3 is made up of 14 amino acids.

The chain links TRBV12-3 or TRBV12-4 to TRBJ1-2; 9 bases align to TRBD1. The J segment lost 7 bases and the V segment lost 6 bases, leaving 6 bases of the junction unmatched. This CDR3 contains 13 residues. DNA of the CDR3: TGTGCCAGCAGCTCTACAGGGGGCAGTGGCTACACCTTC. This sequence encodes CASSSTGGSGYTF.

This chain uses TRBV6-5 with TRBJ1-6; 8 nucleotides line up with TRBD1. The CDR3 runs to 14 residues. Germline CDR1 MNHEY, CDR2 SVGAGI. V shed 7 bases, J shed 7 bases, and the junction held 6 bases outside the gene matches. The CDR3 reads CASKPTGVNSPLHF. The CDR3 DNA sequence: TGTGCCAGCAAACCGACAGGGGTCAATTCACCCCTCCACTTT.

This clonotype was counted between two and nine times. The V and J genes are TRBV24-1 and TRBJ1-5, with TRBD1 matching over 7 bases. The CDR3 length is 13 residues. J was trimmed by 6 bases and V by 5 bases; bases with no gene match: 3. From germline, CDR1 is KGHDR and CDR2 SFDVKD. The CDR3 nucleotides read TGTGCCACCAGTGGCAGACAGGGTCAGCCCCAGCATTTT. Translated: CATSGRQGQPQHF.

The genes are TRBV9 and TRBJ1-3; no firm D call. V dropped 3 bases and J dropped 1 base, with 8 bases sitting between them. Germline assignment: CDR1 SGDLS and CDR2 YYNGEE. The CDR3 runs to 14 residues. The CDR3 bases are TGTGCCAGCAGCGGAGTGGGGTCTGGAAACACCATATATTTT. Its protein product is CASSGVGSGNTIYF.

This clonotype showed up just a few times. This rearrangement joins TRBV12-3 or TRBV12-4 to TRBJ2-2, with a weak D call TRBD1 (6 bases). V was cut by 7 bases and J by 7 bases, with 10 bases left in between. The CDR3 length is 12 residues. This CDR3 reads CASTGEGGELFF. The CDR3 DNA reads as TGTGCCAGCACAGGGGAAGGCGGGGAGCTGTTTTTT.

The chain carries TRBV10-3 and TRBJ2-2; 7 bases fit TRBD1. CDR3 size: 15 residues. The V segment lost 3 bases and the J segment 2 bases; nucleotides outside the gene matches: 3. From germline, CDR1 is ENHRY and CDR2 SYGVKD. Written as DNA, the CDR3 is TGTGCCATCAGTGATGGGACAGTAAACACCGGGGAGCTGTTTTTT. Protein: CAISDGTVNTGELFF.

The table lists this clonotype with a few counts. V is TRBV29-1 and J is TRBJ1-2, with no clear D. The germline V and J ends were trimmed by 7 bases and 10 bases, with 19 bases remaining between them. Germline V gives CDR1 SQVTM, CDR2 ANQGSEA. CDR3 length equals 12 residues. The CDR3 coding sequence is TGCAGCGGAGGACCGACTGCTAATGCCTACACCTTC. Its translation is CSGGPTANAYTF.

The chain employs TRBV24-1 and TRBJ2-1, with a possible D match to TRBD2 (6 bases). Germline CDR1 and CDR2: KGHDR and SFDVKD. CDR3 length: 14 residues. Trimming removed 7 bases at V and 8 bases at J, with 17 bases between. The CDR3 protein is CATSHHRWGDEQFF. The CDR3, as DNA: TGTGCCACCAGCCATCACAGATGGGGGGATGAGCAGTTCTTC.

The J gene is TRBJ2-7, the V gene TRBV28; no clear D gene. The CDR3 spans 13 residues. The germline V gene encodes CDR1 MDHEN and CDR2 SYDVKM. With 2 bases removed from V and 3 bases from J, the gap between germline ends came to 8 bases. The CDR3 DNA reads TGTGCCAGCAGTTTACCTGTGAACTACGAGCAGTACTTC. Protein product: CASSLPVNYEQYF.

The rearrangement joins TRBV27 to TRBJ2-1; 11 nucleotides align to TRBD2. The junction had 8 bases not matched to a gene; V was cut back by 2 bases and J by 2 bases. The CDR3 loop spans 18 amino acids. Germline CDR1 reads MNHEY; CDR2 reads SMNVEV (reference sequence). DNA for the CDR3: TGTGCCAGCAGTTTACGAACTAGCGGGAGATCAGCCTACAATGAGCAGTTCTTC. Its translation is CASSLRTSGRSAYNEQFF.